What follows describes a single T cell receptor beta chain. No antigen is known for it. This record comes from a study of cytomegalovirus exposure and HLA in healthy donors. General study findings and limits: Researchers had no immune exposure information except CMV serostatus available.

13 Jbeta primers and 60 Vbeta primers were used for the PCR. Here immunoSEQ multiplex PCR was the method, and the copy in TCRdb shows in-frame clones only, minus some. Of 130,000 to 150,000 clones in the sample, approximately 80% were seen once. The CDR3 length is 15 residues. Per germline, CDR1 LGHNA and CDR2 YSLEER. V gave up 4 bases and J gave up 0 bases, with 10 bases separating them. This rearrangement joins TRBV4-3 to TRBJ2-1; tentative D call: TRBD2 (5 bases). The source of this sequence is a woman in her fifties or sixties in good health and CMV-seropositive. Sequenced sample: PBMCs. The CDR3 DNA reads as TGCGCCAGCAGCCTGGACTCGAGCTCCTACAATGAGCAGTTCTTC. This gives the protein CASSLDSSSYNEQFF.